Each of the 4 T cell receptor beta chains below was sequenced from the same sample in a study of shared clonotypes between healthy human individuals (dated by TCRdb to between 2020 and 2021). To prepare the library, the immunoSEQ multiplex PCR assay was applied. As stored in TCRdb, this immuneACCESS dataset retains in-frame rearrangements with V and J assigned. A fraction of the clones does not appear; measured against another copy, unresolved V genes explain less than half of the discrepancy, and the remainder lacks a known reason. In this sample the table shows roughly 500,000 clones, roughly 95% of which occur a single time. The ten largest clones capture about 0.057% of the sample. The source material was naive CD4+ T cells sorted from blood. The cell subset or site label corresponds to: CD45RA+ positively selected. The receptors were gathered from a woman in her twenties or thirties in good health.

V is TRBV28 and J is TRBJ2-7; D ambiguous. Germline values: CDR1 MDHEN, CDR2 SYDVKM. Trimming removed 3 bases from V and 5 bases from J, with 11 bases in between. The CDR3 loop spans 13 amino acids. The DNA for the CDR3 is TGTGCCAGCAGTTTCGCGAGAGTTAACGAGCAGTACTTC. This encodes CASSFARVNEQYF.

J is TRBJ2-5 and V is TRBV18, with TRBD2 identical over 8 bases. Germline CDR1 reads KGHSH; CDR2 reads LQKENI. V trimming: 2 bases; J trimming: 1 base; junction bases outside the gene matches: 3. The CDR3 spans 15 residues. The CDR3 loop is CASSPSAGVQETQYF. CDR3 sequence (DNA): TGTGCCAGCTCACCATCAGCGGGGGTCCAAGAGACCCAGTACTTC.

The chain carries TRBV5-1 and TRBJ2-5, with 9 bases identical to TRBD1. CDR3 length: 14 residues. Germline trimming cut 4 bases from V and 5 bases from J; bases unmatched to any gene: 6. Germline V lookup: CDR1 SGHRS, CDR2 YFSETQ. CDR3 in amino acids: CASSQRQGVETQYF. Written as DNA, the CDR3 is TGCGCCAGCAGCCAAAGACAGGGGGTGGAGACCCAGTACTTC.

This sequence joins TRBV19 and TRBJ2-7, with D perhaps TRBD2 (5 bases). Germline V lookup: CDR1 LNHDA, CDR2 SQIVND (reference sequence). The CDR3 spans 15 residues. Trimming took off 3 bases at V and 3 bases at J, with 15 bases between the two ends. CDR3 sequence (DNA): TGTGCCAGTAGTATGGAGGTTGCTGGGCGCTACGAGCAGTACTTC. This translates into CASSMEVAGRYEQYF.